This TCR beta chain was documented in a study of cytomegalovirus exposure and HLA in healthy donors. For the study at large: The roughly 700 first-cohort repertoires shared a platform with the 120 or so validation repertoires, as reported in a later analysis.

CDR1 is KGHSH and CDR2 is LQKENI in the germline V gene. V lost 5 bases, J lost 2 bases, and 1 base stayed unmatched. The CDR3 spans 14 residues. Turning to this clone: What it recognizes is unknown.

General study findings and limits: Investigators reported 150 to 200 TCR beta chains as tied to cytomegalovirus. Confirmation in vitro established that a few CMV-associated chains were specific for CMV antigens.

Libraries were prepared by immunoSEQ multiplex PCR; TCRdb keeps only in-frame clonotypes and omits some of them. The sample has 100,000 to 150,000 clones, about nine tenths seen once. Sequencing input: PBMCs. This receptor was obtained from a man between 18 and 29 years old in good health and CMV-seronegative. The V gene is TRBV18, the J gene TRBJ1-5, with 9 bases identical to TRBD1. As DNA, the CDR3 is TGTGCCAGCTCATGGGACAGGGGCAATCAGCCCCAGCATTTT. As protein: CASSWDRGNQPQHF.